The 19 T cell receptor beta chains listed next were all sequenced from one sample in a study of shared clonotypes between healthy human individuals. The repertoire was sequenced with immunoSEQ multiplex PCR; TCRdb's copy has only in-frame clones and lacks some. The table lists nearly 750,000 clones, approximately 72% of them singletons. The sequencing sample was made of memory CD4+ T cells sorted from blood. Subset defined: CD45RA-negative fraction. These receptors all stem from a woman between 25 and 40 years old in good health.

This chain links TRBV10-2 with TRBJ2-7; 12 positions match TRBD1. V lost 8 bases and J lost 7; bases outside the gene matches: 12. Germline CDR1 reads WSHSY; CDR2 reads SAAADI. The CDR3 sequence is 15 residues long. CDR3 region: CASRNTGQGAEEQYF. The CDR3, as DNA: TGCGCCAGCCGGAATACGGGACAGGGGGCTGAAGAGCAGTACTTC.

A single count supports this clone. The V gene is TRBV2, the J gene TRBJ2-7; 9 bases line up with TRBD1. Germline CDR1 SNHLY, CDR2 FYNNEI. There are 13 residues in the CDR3. The ends lost 6 bases at V and 4 bases at J; junction bases unmatched: 4. The CDR3 protein is CASRPTGGYEQYF. In DNA, the CDR3 is TGTGCCAGCAGGCCGACAGGGGGATACGAGCAGTACTTC.

CDR3 region: CASSPRSEAGNTGELFF. The CDR3 DNA reads as TGTGCCAGCTCACCCAGGTCTGAAGCGGGGAACACCGGGGAGCTGTTTTTT. V and J are TRBV18 and TRBJ2-2, with D possibly TRBD2 on 6 matching bases. In germline, CDR1 is KGHSH, CDR2 LQKENI. The V gene lost 3 bases and the J gene lost 1 base, with 15 bases spanning the gap. CDR3 length equals 17 residues. The variable domain in full, completed from reference TRBV18 and TRBJ2-2, reads NAGVMQNPRHLVRRRGQEARLRCSPMKGHSHVYWYRQLPEEGLKFMVYLQKENIIDESGMPKERFSAEFPKEGPSILRIQQVVRGDSAAYFCASSPRSEAGNTGELFFGEGSRLTVL.

The J gene is TRBJ2-4, the V gene TRBV11-1, with 8 bases aligning to TRBD1. With V trimmed by 4 bases and J by 7 bases, 6 bases remained unmatched. CDR3 length: 14 amino acids. Germline V CDR1 and CDR2: SGHAT, FQDESV (reference sequence). As DNA, the CDR3 is TGTGCCAGCAGCTCCACAGGGGGTGGGAACATTCAGTACTTC. It codes for CASSSTGGGNIQYF.

The CDR3 sequence is CASSLDSRRPRETQYF. DNA of the CDR3: TGTGCCAGCAGCTTAGATTCCAGGCGGCCGCGAGAGACCCAGTACTTC. This chain uses TRBV7-2 with TRBJ2-5; D gene unclear. The CDR3 spans 16 residues. Germline CDR1 reads SGHTA; CDR2 reads FQGNSA. V was pared by 1 base and J by 4 bases, with 16 bases between.

As to this clone: With a much larger clone just one base away, this may be a read error. The same CDR3 can be traced to other DNA sequences in this sample. This chain joins TRBV7-2 and TRBJ2-2; a weak D match, TRBD2 (5 bases). The CDR3 covers 13 residues. Germline CDR1 and CDR2: SGHTA and FQGNSA. The CDR3 loop reads CASSPIRSGELFF. The CDR3 nucleotides read TGTGCCAGCAGCCCGATCCGGTCCGGGGAGTTGTTTTTT. Based on the CDR3 plus reference TRBV7-2 and TRBJ2-2, the full variable domain is GAGVSQSPSNKVTEKGKDVELRCDPISGHTALYWYRQSLGQGLEFLIYFQGNSAPDKSGLPSDRFSAERTGGSVSTLTIQRTQQEDSAVYLCASSPIRSGELFFGEGSRLTVL.

The chain has TRBV18 and TRBJ2-7, with TRBD2 identical over 7 bases. This CDR3 has 15 amino acids. CDR1 is KGHSH, CDR2 LQKENI, per germline. V trimming: 0 bases; J trimming: 9 bases; junction bases outside the gene matches: 11. The CDR3 DNA reads TGTGCCAGCTCACCACCGGGGACTAAGTCACGGGTGCAGTACTTC. This sequence encodes CASSPPGTKSRVQYF. Using reference TRBV18 and TRBJ2-7 for the parts outside the CDR3, the full variable domain is NAGVMQNPRHLVRRRGQEARLRCSPMKGHSHVYWYRQLPEEGLKFMVYLQKENIIDESGMPKERFSAEFPKEGPSILRIQQVVRGDSAAYFCASSPPGTKSRVQYFGPGTRLTVT.

The V call is TRBV4-1, the J call TRBJ2-7; the match to TRBD2 covers 7 bases. The germline CDR1 and CDR2 sequences are MGHRA and YSYEKL. Unmatched junction bases numbered 8, after V lost 0 bases and J lost 3 bases. The CDR3 is made up of 16 amino acids. CDR3 coding DNA: TGCGCCAGCAGCCAAGAGGGAGGGGCTTTTCTCTACGAGCAGTACTTC. It specifies CASSQEGGAFLYEQYF.

This clone was seen just once. The chain joins TRBV28 to TRBJ2-2; 7 positions agree with TRBD1. The length of the CDR3 is 16 residues. Trimming removed 6 bases from V and 1 base from J; junction bases left unmatched: 8. CDR1 and CDR2 (germline): MDHEN, SYDVKM. The CDR3 nucleotides are TGTGCCAGCAGATATACCGGGACAGTGAACACCGGGGAGCTGTTTTTT. Amino acids: CASRYTGTVNTGELFF.

Ten or more counts support this clone. The chain has TRBV7-2 and TRBJ2-1, with D hard to call. CDR1 and CDR2 (germline): SGHTA, FQGNSA. V shed 5 bases and J shed 5 bases, with 10 bases lying between them. The CDR3 contains 13 residues. CDR3: CASSRYIDNEQFF. CDR3 in DNA: TGTGCCAGCAGCAGGTACATCGACAATGAGCAGTTCTTC.

The chain has TRBV5-4 and TRBJ2-7; 12 nucleotides match TRBD2. The germline gives CDR1 SGHNT, CDR2 YYREEE (reference sequence). After removal of 10 bases from V and 5 bases from J, the junction contained 7 bases not matched to a gene. This CDR3 spans 13 amino acids. The CDR3, as DNA: TGTGCCGGAGGACTAGCGGGAACGAACGAGCAGTACTTC. Its protein is CAGGLAGTNEQYF.

This chain uses TRBV9 with TRBJ1-2; D ambiguous. Germline CDR1 reads SGDLS; CDR2 reads YYNGEE. Trimming removed 0 bases from V and 1 base from J, with 10 bases in between. The length of the CDR3 is 15 residues. In DNA, the CDR3 is TGTGCCAGCAGCGTAGTATCCGGGATTAACTATGGCTACACCTTC. Translated: CASSVVSGINYGYTF.

This chain connects TRBV7-8 to TRBJ2-5, with 12 nucleotides matching TRBD2. J was trimmed by 6 bases and V by 4 bases; bases with no gene match: 12. CDR1 SGHVS and CDR2 FQNEAQ come from the germline V gene. The CDR3 totals 17 residues. The CDR3 protein is CASSSRLAGGHHQTQYF. The CDR3 DNA sequence: TGTGCCAGCAGCTCCAGGCTAGCGGGAGGGCACCATCAGACCCAGTACTTC.

A single count supports this clone. The chain couples TRBV27 to TRBJ1-1; 7 bases line up with TRBD1. This CDR3 comprises 14 residues. Germline V gene lookup returns CDR1 MNHEY and CDR2 SMNVEV (reference sequence). The junction had 13 bases not matched to a gene; V was cut back by 5 bases and J by 10 bases. CDR3 residues: CASSASRGSLGAFF. CDR3 nucleotide sequence: TGTGCCAGCAGTGCAAGCAGGGGGTCCCTTGGAGCTTTCTTT.

The chain carries TRBV5-1 and TRBJ1-4; D is uncertain. This CDR3 is 16 amino acids long. CDR1 is SGHRS and CDR2 is YFSETQ in the germline V gene. The V and J ends lost 2 bases and 4 bases respectively, with 15 bases between them. Written as DNA, the CDR3 is TGCGCCAGCAGCTTATCCGGAACAGCAGATAATGAAAAACTGTTTTTT. Its protein is CASSLSGTADNEKLFF.

V gene TRBV4-1 combines with J gene TRBJ2-2; TRBD2 aligns across 11 bases. Trimming at V came to 4 bases and at J to 7 bases, leaving 17 bases not matched to a gene. Looked up from germline, CDR1 is MGHRA and CDR2 is YSYEKL. This CDR3 has 19 residues. The DNA for the CDR3 is TGCGCCAGCAGCCGTTTTGGGGGCGCTAGCGGGAGGACCCACGGGGAGCTGTTTTTT. This translates into CASSRFGGASGRTHGELFF.

This clone has only a few counts. The CDR3 reads CASSLRDPLITDTQYF. Written as DNA, the CDR3 is TGTGCCAGCAGCCTCCGGGACCCCCTAATCACAGATACGCAGTATTTT. V and J are TRBV7-7 and TRBJ2-3; D is tentatively TRBD1 or TRBD2 (5 bases each). Looked up from germline, CDR1 is SSHAT and CDR2 is FNYEAQ (reference sequence). This CDR3 is built from 16 residues. Between the trimmed V and J ends, which lost 5 bases and 2 bases, there was a span of 17 bases. Full variable domain (rest looked up from reference TRBV7-7 and TRBJ2-3): GAGVSQSPRYKVTKRGQDVTLRCDPISSHATLYWYQQALGQGPEFLTYFNYEAQPDKSGLPSDRFSAERPEGSISTLTIQRTEQRDSAMYRCASSLRDPLITDTQYFGPGTRLTVL.

The sample holds a few counts of this clone. The sample holds other DNA sequences that translate to the same CDR3. This chain uses TRBV10-1 with TRBJ1-2, with TRBD1 as a possible D gene (6 bases). The CDR3 is 13 amino acids. V was cut by 5 bases and J by 4 bases, with 11 bases left in between. Germline-derived CDR1 and CDR2 are WNHNN and SYGVQD (reference sequence). This CDR3 reads CASSSGVGYGYTF. The CDR3 region has the DNA TGCGCCAGCAGTTCAGGGGTGGGCTATGGCTACACCTTC.

The chain has TRBV5-1 and TRBJ2-5, with D uncertain. Germline assignment: CDR1 SGHRS and CDR2 YFSETQ. The ends were cut back, 5 bases at V and 5 bases at J, with 13 bases in the middle. The CDR3 has 13 amino acids. CDR3 coding DNA: TGCGCCAGCAGTGGGTCGACCTGGGAGACCCAGTACTTC. The encoded protein is CASSGSTWETQYF. Together with reference TRBV5-1 and TRBJ2-5, the CDR3 gives the full variable domain: KAGVTQTPRYLIKTRGQQVTLSCSPISGHRSVSWYQQTPGQGLQFLFEYFSETQRNKGNFPGRFSGRQFSNSRSEMNVSTLELGDSALYLCASSGSTWETQYFGPGTRLLVL.